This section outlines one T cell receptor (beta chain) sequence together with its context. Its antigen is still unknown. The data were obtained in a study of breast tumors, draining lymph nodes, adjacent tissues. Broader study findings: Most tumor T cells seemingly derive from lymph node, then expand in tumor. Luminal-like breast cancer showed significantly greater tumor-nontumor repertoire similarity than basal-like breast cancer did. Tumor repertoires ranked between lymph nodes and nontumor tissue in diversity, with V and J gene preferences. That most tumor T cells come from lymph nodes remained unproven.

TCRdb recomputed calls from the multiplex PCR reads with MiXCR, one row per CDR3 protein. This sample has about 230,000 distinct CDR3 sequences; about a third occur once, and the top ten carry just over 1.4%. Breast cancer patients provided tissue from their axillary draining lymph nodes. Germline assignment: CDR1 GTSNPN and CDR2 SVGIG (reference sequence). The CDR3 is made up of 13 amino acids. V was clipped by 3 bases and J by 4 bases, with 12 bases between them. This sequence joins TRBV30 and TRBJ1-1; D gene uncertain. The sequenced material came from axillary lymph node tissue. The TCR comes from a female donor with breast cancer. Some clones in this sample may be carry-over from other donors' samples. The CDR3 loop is CAWSAHPPTEAFF. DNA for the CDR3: TGTGCCTGGAGCGCCCACCCTCCCACTGAAGCTTTCTTT.